The clone carrying this TCR beta chain appeared a single time. Stated time point: after dendritic cell vaccination, including at tumor progression/relapse. No glioblastoma patient carried an isocitrate dehydrogenase mutation. The sample is drawn from a study of glioma-infiltrating T cells after dendritic cell vaccination. The CDR3 extends over 16 amino acids. CDR1 is LGHNA, CDR2 YNFKEQ, per germline. Trimming left V 1 base short and J 8 bases short, with 18 bases between. Input was 2 ug genomic DNA, or all available if less. The PCR used 60 V beta and 13 J beta primers. TCRdb's table, derived via immunoSEQ multiplex PCR, lists solely in-frame clones and lacks some. This table holds over 80,000 clones, roughly 77% found once.

The sequence derives from a human donor with glioblastoma. The sequencing used blood, collected after dendritic cell vaccination. The V and J genes are TRBV4-2 and TRBJ2-1; no firm D call. DNA for the CDR3: TGTGCCAGCAGCCAAGTATCGTCTAGGTCATATGATGAGCAGTTCTTC. Protein: CASSQVSSRSYDEQFF.